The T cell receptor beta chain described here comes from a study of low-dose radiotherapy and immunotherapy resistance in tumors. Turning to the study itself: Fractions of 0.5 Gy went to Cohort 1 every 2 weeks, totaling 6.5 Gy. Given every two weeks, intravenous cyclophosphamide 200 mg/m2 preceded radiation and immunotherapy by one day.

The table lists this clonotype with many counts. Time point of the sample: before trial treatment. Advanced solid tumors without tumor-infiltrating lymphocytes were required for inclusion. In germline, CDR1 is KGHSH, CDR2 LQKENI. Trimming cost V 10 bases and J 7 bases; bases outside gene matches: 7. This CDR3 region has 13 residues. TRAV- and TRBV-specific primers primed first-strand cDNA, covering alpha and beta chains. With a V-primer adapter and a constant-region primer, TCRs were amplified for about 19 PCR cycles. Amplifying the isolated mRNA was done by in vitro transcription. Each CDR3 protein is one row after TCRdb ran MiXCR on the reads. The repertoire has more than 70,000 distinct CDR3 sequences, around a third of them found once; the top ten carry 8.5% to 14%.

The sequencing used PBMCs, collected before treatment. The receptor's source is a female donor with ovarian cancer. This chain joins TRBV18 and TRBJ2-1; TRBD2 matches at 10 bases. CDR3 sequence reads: CATLLAGDNEQFF. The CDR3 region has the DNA TGTGCCACTCTGCTAGCGGGAGATAATGAGCAGTTCTTC. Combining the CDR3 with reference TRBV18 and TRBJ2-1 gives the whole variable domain NAGVMQNPRHLVRRRGQEARLRCSPMKGHSHVYWYRQLPEEGLKFMVYLQKENIIDESGMPKERFSAEFPKEGPSILRIQQVVRGDSAAYFCATLLAGDNEQFFGPGTRLTVL.